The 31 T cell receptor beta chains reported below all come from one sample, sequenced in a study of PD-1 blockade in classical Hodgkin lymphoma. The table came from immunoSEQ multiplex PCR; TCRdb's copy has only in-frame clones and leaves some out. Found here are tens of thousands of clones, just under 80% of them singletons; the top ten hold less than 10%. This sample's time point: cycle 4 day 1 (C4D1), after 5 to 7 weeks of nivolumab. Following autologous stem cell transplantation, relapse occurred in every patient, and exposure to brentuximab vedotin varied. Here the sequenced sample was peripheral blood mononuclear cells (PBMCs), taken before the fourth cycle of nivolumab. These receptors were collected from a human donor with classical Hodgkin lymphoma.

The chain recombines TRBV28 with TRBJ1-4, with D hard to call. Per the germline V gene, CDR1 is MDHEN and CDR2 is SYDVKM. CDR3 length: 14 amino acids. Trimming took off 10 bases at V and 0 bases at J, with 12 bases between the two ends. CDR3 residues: CATHAAATNEKLFF. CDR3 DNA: TGTGCCACCCACGCAGCAGCAACTAATGAAAAACTGTTTTTT. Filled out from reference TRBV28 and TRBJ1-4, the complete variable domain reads DVKVTQSSRYLVKRTGEKVFLECVQDMDHENMFWYRQDPGLGLRLIYFSYDVKMKEKGDIPEGYSVSREKKERFSLILESASTNQTSMYLCATHAAATNEKLFFGSGTQLSVL.

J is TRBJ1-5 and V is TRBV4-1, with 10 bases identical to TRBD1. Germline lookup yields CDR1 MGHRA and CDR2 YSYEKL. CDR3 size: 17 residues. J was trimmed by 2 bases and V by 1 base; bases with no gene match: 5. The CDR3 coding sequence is TGCGCCAGCAGCCAAGGGGACAGGGGCGCCGGCAATCAGCCCCAGCATTTT. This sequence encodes CASSQGDRGAGNQPQHF.

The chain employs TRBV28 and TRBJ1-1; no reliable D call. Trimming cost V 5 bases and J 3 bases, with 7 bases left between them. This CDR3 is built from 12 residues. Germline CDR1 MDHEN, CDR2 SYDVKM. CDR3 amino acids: CASSIPDTEAFF. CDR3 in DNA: TGTGCCAGCAGTATCCCGGACACTGAAGCTTTCTTT.

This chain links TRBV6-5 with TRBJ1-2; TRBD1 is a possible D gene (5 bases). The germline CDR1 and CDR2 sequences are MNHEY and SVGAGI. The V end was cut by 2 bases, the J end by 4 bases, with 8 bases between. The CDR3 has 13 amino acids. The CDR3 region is CASSYQGSYGYTF. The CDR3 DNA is TGTGCCAGCAGTTACCAGGGTTCCTATGGCTACACCTTC.

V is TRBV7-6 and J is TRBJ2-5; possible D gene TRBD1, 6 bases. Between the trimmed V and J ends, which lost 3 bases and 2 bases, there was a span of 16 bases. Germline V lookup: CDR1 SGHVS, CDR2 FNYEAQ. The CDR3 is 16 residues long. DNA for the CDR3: TGTGCCAGCAGCTTTAGAGGGACATTAAGACAAGAGACCCAGTACTTC. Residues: CASSFRGTLRQETQYF.

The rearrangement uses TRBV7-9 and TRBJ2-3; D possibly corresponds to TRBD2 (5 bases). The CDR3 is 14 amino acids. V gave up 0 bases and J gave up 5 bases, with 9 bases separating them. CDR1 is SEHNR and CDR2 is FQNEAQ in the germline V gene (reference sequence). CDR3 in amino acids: CASSLAWRLDTQYF. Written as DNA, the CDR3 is TGTGCCAGCAGCTTAGCGTGGAGGTTAGATACGCAGTATTTT. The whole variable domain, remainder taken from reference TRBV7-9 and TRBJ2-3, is DTGVSQNPRHKITKRGQNVTFRCDPISEHNRLYWYRQTLGQGPEFLTYFQNEAQLEKSRLLSDRFSAERPKGSFSTLEIQRTEQGDSAMYLCASSLAWRLDTQYFGPGTRLTVL.

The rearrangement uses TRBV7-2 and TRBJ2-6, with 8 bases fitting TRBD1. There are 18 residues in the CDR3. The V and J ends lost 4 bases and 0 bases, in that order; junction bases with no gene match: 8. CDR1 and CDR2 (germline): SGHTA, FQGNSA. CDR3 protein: CASSSGQGRVSGANVLTF. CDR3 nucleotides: TGTGCCAGCAGCTCCGGACAGGGTAGAGTCTCTGGGGCCAACGTCCTGACTTTC.

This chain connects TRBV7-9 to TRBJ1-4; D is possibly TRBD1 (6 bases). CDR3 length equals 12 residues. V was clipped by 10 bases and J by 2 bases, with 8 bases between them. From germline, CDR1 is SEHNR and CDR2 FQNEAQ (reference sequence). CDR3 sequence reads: CATGGTNEKLFF. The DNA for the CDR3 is TGTGCCACGGGGGGCACTAATGAAAAACTGTTTTTT. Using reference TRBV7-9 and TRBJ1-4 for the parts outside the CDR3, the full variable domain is DTGVSQNPRHKITKRGQNVTFRCDPISEHNRLYWYRQTLGQGPEFLTYFQNEAQLEKSRLLSDRFSAERPKGSFSTLEIQRTEQGDSAMYLCATGGTNEKLFFGSGTQLSVL.

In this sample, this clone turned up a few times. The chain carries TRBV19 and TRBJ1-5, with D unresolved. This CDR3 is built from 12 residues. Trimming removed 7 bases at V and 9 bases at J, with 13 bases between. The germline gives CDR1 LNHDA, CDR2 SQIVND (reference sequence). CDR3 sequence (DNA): TGTGCCAGTACGGCTCCTCTGGGGCCCCAGCATTTT. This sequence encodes CASTAPLGPQHF.

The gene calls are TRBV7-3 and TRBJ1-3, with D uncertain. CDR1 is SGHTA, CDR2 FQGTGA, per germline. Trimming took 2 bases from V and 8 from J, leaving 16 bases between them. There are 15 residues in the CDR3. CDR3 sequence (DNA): TGTGCCAGCAGCTTATCGGCAGTCCTTCGGGACACCATATATTTT. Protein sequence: CASSLSAVLRDTIYF.

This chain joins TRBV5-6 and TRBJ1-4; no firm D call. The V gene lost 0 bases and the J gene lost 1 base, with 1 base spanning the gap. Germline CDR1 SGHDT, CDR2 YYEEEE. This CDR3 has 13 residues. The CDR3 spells CASSLGTNEKLFF. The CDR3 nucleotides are TGTGCCAGCAGCTTGGGAACTAATGAAAAACTGTTTTTT.

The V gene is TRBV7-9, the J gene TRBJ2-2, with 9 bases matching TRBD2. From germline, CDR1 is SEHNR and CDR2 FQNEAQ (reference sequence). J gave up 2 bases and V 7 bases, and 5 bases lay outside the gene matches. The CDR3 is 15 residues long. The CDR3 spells CASIPSGVNTGELFF. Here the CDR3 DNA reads TGTGCCAGCATCCCTAGCGGGGTTAACACCGGGGAGCTGTTTTTT.

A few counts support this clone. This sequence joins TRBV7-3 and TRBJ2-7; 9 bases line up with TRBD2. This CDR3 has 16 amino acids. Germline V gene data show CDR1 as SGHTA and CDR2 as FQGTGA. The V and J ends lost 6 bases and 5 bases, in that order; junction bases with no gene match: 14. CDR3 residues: CASSPHPGLANHEQYF. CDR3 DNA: TGTGCCAGCAGTCCCCATCCGGGACTAGCCAACCACGAGCAGTACTTC.

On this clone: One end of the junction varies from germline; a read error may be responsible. The CDR3 DNA reads TGTGCCAGCAGTTACACGGCAGGGCCCGGGGAGCTGTTTTTT. It specifies CASSYTAGPGELFF. This chain links TRBV10-3 with TRBJ2-2, with D maybe TRBD1 (5 bases). The CDR3 has 14 amino acids. Germline CDR1 is ENHRY and CDR2 is SYGVKD.

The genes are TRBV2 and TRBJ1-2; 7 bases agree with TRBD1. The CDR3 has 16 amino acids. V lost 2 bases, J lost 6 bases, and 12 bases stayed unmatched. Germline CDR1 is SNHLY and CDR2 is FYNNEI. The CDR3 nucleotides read TGTGCCAGCAGTGAATTTAGGACAGGACAGTTTAATGGCTACACCTTC. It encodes CASSEFRTGQFNGYTF. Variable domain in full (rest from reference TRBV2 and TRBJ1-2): EPEVTQTPSHQVTQMGQEVILRCVPISNHLYFYWYRQILGQKVEFLVSFYNNEISEKSEIFDDQFSVERPDGSNFTLKIRSTKLEDSAMYFCASSEFRTGQFNGYTFGSGTRLTVV.

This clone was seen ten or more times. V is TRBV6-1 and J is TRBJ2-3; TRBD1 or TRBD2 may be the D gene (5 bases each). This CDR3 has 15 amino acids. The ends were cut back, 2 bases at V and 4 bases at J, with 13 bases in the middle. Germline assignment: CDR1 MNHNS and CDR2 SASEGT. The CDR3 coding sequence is TGTGCCAGCAGTGAACGTGGCAGGGAGTCAGATACGCAGTATTTT. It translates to CASSERGRESDTQYF.

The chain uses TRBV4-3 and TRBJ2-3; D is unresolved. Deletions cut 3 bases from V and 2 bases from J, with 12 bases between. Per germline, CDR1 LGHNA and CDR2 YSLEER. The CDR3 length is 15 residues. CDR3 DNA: TGCGCCAGCAGCCAGGCACTCTCCTACACAGATACGCAGTATTTT. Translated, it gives CASSQALSYTDTQYF.

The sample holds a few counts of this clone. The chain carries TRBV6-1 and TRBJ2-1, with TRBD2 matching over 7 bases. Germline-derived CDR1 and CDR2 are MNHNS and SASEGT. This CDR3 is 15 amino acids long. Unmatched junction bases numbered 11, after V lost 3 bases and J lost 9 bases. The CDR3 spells CASSERPSGRGEQFF. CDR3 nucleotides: TGTGCCAGCAGTGAGAGACCCTCAGGGAGGGGTGAGCAGTTCTTC.

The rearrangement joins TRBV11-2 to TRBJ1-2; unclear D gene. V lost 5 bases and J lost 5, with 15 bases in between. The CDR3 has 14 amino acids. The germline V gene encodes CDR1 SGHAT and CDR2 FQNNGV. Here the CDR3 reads CASSPDRQSYGYTF. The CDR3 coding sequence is TGTGCCAGCAGCCCAGACCGGCAATCGTATGGCTACACCTTC.

CDR3 amino acids: CASSRQGITDTQYF. The CDR3 DNA sequence: TGTGCCAGCAGCCGACAGGGAATAACAGATACGCAGTATTTT. The chain combines TRBV25-1 with TRBJ2-3, with 7 bases lining up with TRBD1. The germline gives CDR1 MGHDK, CDR2 SYGVNS. There are 14 residues in the CDR3. Trimming took 6 bases from V and 3 from J; bases not matched to a gene: 6. Supplemented by reference TRBV25-1 and TRBJ2-3, the full variable domain reads EADIYQTPRYLVIGTGKKITLECSQTMGHDKMYWYQQDPGMELHLIHYSYGVNSTEKGDLSSESTVSRIRTEHFPLTLESARPSHTSQYLCASSRQGITDTQYFGPGTRLTVL.

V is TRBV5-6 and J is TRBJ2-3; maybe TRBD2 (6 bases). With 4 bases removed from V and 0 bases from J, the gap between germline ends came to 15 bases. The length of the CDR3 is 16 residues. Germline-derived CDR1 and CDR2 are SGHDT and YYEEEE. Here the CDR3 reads CASSLSDYRSTDTQYF. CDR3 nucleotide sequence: TGTGCCAGCAGCCTTTCGGACTATCGCAGCACAGATACGCAGTATTTT.

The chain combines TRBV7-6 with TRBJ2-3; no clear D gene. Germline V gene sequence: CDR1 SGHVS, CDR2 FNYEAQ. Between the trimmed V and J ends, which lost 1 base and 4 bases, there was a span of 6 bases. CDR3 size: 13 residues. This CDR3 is CASSLVLSDTQYF. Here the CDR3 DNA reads TGTGCCAGCAGCTTAGTCCTCTCAGATACGCAGTATTTT.

CDR3 amino acids: CASSLVSFRDYGYTF. Written as DNA, the CDR3 is TGTGCCAGCAGCTTAGTAAGTTTCAGGGACTATGGCTACACCTTC. The rearrangement joins TRBV7-9 to TRBJ1-2, with D possibly being TRBD1 (5 bases). Trimming stripped 1 base from V and 3 bases from J, with 12 bases between. Germline loops: CDR1 SEHNR, CDR2 FQNEAQ (reference sequence). The CDR3 sequence is 15 residues long. Combining the CDR3 with reference TRBV7-9 and TRBJ1-2 gives the whole variable domain DTGVSQNPRHKITKRGQNVTFRCDPISEHNRLYWYRQTLGQGPEFLTYFQNEAQLEKSRLLSDRFSAERPKGSFSTLEIQRTEQGDSAMYLCASSLVSFRDYGYTFGSGTRLTVV.

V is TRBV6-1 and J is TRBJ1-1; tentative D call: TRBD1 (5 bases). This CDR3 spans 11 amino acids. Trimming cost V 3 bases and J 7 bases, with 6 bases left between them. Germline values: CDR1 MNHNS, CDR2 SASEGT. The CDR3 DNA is TGTGCCAGCAGTGACACAGGTGAAGCTTTCTTT. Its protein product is CASSDTGEAFF.

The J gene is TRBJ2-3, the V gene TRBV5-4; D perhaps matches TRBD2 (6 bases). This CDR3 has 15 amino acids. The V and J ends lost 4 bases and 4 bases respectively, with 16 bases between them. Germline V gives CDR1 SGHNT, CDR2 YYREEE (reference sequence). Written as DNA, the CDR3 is TGTGCCAGCAGCCCCGACGGGGGAAGGGCAGATACGCAGTATTTT. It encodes CASSPDGGRADTQYF.

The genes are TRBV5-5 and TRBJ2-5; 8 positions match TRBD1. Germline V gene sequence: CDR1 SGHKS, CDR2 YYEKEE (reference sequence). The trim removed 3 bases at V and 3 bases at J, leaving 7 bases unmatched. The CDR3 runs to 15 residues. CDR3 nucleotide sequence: TGTGCCAGCAGCTCCGATTGGGACAGGAAAGAGACCCAGTACTTC. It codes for CASSSDWDRKETQYF.

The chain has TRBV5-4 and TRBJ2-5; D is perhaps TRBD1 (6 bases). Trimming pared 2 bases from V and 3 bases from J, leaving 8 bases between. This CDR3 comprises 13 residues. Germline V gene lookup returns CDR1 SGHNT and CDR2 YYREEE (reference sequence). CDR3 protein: CASSLKGEETQYF. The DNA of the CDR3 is TGTGCCAGCAGCTTAAAGGGGGAAGAGACCCAGTACTTC. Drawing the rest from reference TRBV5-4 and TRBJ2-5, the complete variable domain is ETGVTQSPTHLIKTRGQQVTLRCSSQSGHNTVSWYQQALGQGPQFIFQYYREEENGRGNFPPRFSGLQFPNYSSELNVNALELDDSALYLCASSLKGEETQYFGPGTRLLVL.

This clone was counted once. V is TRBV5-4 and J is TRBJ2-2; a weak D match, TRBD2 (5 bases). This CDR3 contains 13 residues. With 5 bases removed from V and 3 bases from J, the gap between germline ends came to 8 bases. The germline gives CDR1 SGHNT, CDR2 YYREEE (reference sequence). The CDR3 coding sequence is TGTGCCAGCAGTTGGACTTACACCGGGGAGCTGTTTTTT. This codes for CASSWTYTGELFF.

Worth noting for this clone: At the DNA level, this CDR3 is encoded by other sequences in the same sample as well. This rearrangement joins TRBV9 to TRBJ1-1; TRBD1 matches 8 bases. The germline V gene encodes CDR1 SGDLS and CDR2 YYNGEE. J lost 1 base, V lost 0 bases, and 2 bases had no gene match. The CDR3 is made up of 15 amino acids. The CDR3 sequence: CASSVDGQGNTEAFF. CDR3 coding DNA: TGTGCCAGCAGCGTAGACGGACAGGGGAACACTGAAGCTTTCTTT.

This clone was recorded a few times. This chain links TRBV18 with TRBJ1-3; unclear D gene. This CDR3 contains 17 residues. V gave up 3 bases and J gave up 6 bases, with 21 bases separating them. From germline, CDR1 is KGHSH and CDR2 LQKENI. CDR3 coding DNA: TGTGCCAGCTCACCTTCGCCAGCCTCAAGCAGCACAAACACCATATATTTT. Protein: CASSPSPASSSTNTIYF.

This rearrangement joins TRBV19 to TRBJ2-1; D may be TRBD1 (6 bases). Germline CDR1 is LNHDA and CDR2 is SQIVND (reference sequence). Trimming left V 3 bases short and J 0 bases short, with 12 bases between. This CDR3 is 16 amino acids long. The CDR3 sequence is CASSIWTEPSYNEQFF. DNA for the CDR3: TGTGCCAGTAGTATCTGGACAGAACCCTCCTACAATGAGCAGTTCTTC.